Here is one T cell receptor beta chain with its context. The data belong to a study of cytomegalovirus exposure and HLA in healthy donors. The PCR made use of 60 Vbeta and 13 Jbeta primers. The repertoire was sequenced with immunoSEQ multiplex PCR; TCRdb's copy has only in-frame clones and lacks some. This table holds some 110,000 clones, around 80% found once. Germline assignment: CDR1 MDHEN and CDR2 SYDVKM. V lost 1 base, J lost 3 bases, and 18 bases lay in between. The CDR3 has 17 amino acids. The sequence was obtained from a man aged 60-69 years in good health and CMV-seronegative. The chain has TRBV28 and TRBJ1-2; no firm D call. Sequenced: PBMCs. The CDR3 sequence is CASSLSGVMRGDYGYTF. CDR3 DNA sequence: TGTGCCAGCAGTTTATCTGGGGTGATGCGCGGGGACTATGGCTACACCTTC.